Below are 25 T cell receptor beta chains sequenced from a single sample in a study of blood T cell repertoires in COVID-19. The table came from immunoSEQ multiplex PCR; TCRdb's copy has only in-frame clones and leaves some out. The sample includes approximately 90,000 clones, about 89% seen only once; the top ten take about 4.8%. What was sequenced was peripheral blood. The origin of the receptors is a man in his 60s with COVID-19, enrolled during active disease.

The chain recombines TRBV12-3 or TRBV12-4 with TRBJ2-7, with a tentative D call TRBD2 (5 bases). The CDR3 has 13 amino acids. Trimming took off 5 bases at V and 2 bases at J, with 10 bases between the two ends. CDR3 protein: CASSPGLPYEQYF. CDR3 DNA sequence: TGTGCCAGCAGTCCCGGACTTCCCTACGAGCAGTACTTC.

This chain uses TRBV18 with TRBJ2-7, with D unclear. V dropped 0 bases and J dropped 0 bases, with 6 bases sitting between them. The germline gives CDR1 KGHSH, CDR2 LQKENI. This CDR3 has 14 residues. The CDR3 bases are TGTGCCAGCTCACCACCTTCCCTCTCCTACGAGCAGTACTTC. Protein product: CASSPPSLSYEQYF.

The chain couples TRBV11-3 to TRBJ2-3; 7 bases align to TRBD2. Trimming cost V 6 bases and J 0 bases; bases outside gene matches: 3. The CDR3 covers 14 residues. Per germline, CDR1 SGHNT and CDR2 YENEEA. The CDR3 reads CASSRGSSTDTQYF. CDR3 DNA: TGTGCCAGCAGTCGCGGGAGTAGCACAGATACGCAGTATTTT.

The chain carries TRBV7-6 and TRBJ1-6; TRBD1 might be the D (5 bases). Germline CDR1 is SGHVS and CDR2 is FNYEAQ. The V and J ends lost 1 base and 10 bases respectively, with 14 bases between them. The CDR3 extends over 15 amino acids. This CDR3 is CASSLGGVGGSPLHF. The CDR3 nucleotides are TGTGCCAGCAGCTTAGGGGGGGTTGGTGGATCACCCCTCCACTTT.

This chain links TRBV4-1 with TRBJ1-5; TRBD1 agrees at 12 bases. J was trimmed by 11 bases and V by 0 bases; bases with no gene match: 8. CDR3 length equals 16 residues. Germline CDR1 is MGHRA and CDR2 is YSYEKL. The CDR3 region is CASSQENRDRGQAQHF. CDR3 DNA sequence: TGCGCCAGCAGCCAAGAGAACCGGGACAGGGGGCAAGCCCAGCATTTT.

The chain is built from TRBV19 and TRBJ1-6; tentative D call: TRBD1 (6 bases). The germline V gene has CDR1 LNHDA and CDR2 SQIVND (reference sequence). The CDR3 is 15 amino acids. V lost 1 base to trimming and J lost 5 bases, with 9 bases between them. The CDR3 DNA reads as TGTGCCAGTAGTATAGGAGGGGGTAATAATTCACCCCTCCACTTT. Amino acids: CASSIGGGNNSPLHF.

The gene calls are TRBV5-1 and TRBJ2-7; D is possibly TRBD1 (5 bases). V lost 4 bases, J lost 3 bases, and 23 bases lay in between. CDR1 is SGHRS and CDR2 is YFSETQ in the germline V gene. This CDR3 spans 17 amino acids. The CDR3 sequence: CASSPLPGSGESYEQYF. CDR3 sequence (DNA): TGCGCCAGCAGCCCACTCCCAGGGTCAGGCGAAAGCTACGAGCAGTACTTC.

The V and J genes are TRBV4-1 and TRBJ2-7, with TRBD2 matching 13 bases. The trim removed 8 bases at V and 5 bases at J, leaving 9 bases unmatched. The CDR3 runs 15 residues. CDR1 is MGHRA and CDR2 is YSYEKL in the germline V gene. The DNA for the CDR3 is TGCGCCAGCGCAATACTAGCGGGAGGGCCCAACGAGCAGTACTTC. As protein: CASAILAGGPNEQYF.

This chain uses TRBV27 with TRBJ1-1; D possibly corresponds to TRBD1 (6 bases). The CDR3 extends over 14 amino acids. The V and J ends lost 6 bases and 3 bases respectively, with 14 bases between them. The V gene's germline CDR1 is MNHEY and CDR2 SMNVEV (reference sequence). This CDR3 is CASSPGRGYTEAFF. The CDR3 DNA sequence: TGTGCCAGCAGCCCAGGGAGGGGGTACACTGAAGCTTTCTTT.

The chain uses TRBV30 and TRBJ1-1; TRBD1 agrees at 12 bases. V trimming: 1 base; J trimming: 3 bases; junction bases outside the gene matches: 3. This CDR3 has 15 residues. The germline CDR1 and CDR2 sequences are GTSNPN and SVGIG (reference sequence). The CDR3 is CAWSAGTGGHTEAFF. The CDR3 DNA sequence: TGTGCCTGGAGTGCCGGGACAGGGGGCCACACTGAAGCTTTCTTT.

This chain links TRBV2 with TRBJ2-1; 14 bases are shared with TRBD2. Trimming removed 6 bases from V and 4 bases from J; junction bases left unmatched: 2. Germline lookup yields CDR1 SNHLY and CDR2 FYNNEI. The CDR3 is 15 amino acids. CDR3 loop: CASRGTSGRYNEQFF. The CDR3 DNA follows: TGTGCCAGCAGGGGGACTAGCGGGAGATACAATGAGCAGTTCTTC.

The chain uses TRBV19 and TRBJ1-1; unclear D gene. The CDR3 is 15 residues long. Trimming pared 2 bases from V and 1 base from J, leaving 11 bases between. CDR1 and CDR2 (germline): LNHDA, SQIVND (reference sequence). CDR3 bases: TGTGCCAGTAGTATACGTAGCTTCGGGAACACTGAAGCTTTCTTT. Protein: CASSIRSFGNTEAFF.

The rearrangement uses TRBV6-2 or TRBV6-3 and TRBJ2-3, with TRBD2 as a possible D gene (5 bases). V lost 4 bases and J lost 0, with 11 bases in between. The V gene's germline CDR1 is MNHEY and CDR2 SVGEGT. The CDR3 covers 15 residues. CDR3 coding DNA: TGTGCCAGCAGTTTGAGGGCTTCAAGCACAGATACGCAGTATTTT. Protein sequence: CASSLRASSTDTQYF.

The V call is TRBV4-1, the J call TRBJ2-2; possible D gene TRBD2, 5 bases. Germline V CDR1 and CDR2: MGHRA, YSYEKL. This CDR3 contains 16 residues. Trimming took 4 bases from V and 1 from J, leaving 13 bases between them. This chain's CDR3 is CASSPPPSKNTGELFF. For the CDR3, the DNA is TGCGCCAGCAGCCCCCCGCCTAGCAAGAACACCGGGGAGCTGTTTTTT.

The chain links TRBV5-1 to TRBJ1-4; no definite D call. There are 13 residues in the CDR3. Germline loops: CDR1 SGHRS, CDR2 YFSETQ. Trimming took off 1 base at V and 5 bases at J, with 6 bases between the two ends. CDR3 in DNA: TGCGCCAGCAGCTTGACAGTGAATGAAAAACTGTTTTTT. Translation gives CASSLTVNEKLFF.

The CDR3 nucleotides are TGTGCCAGCAGCCCCCAGTTAGCGGGAGTCTACAATGAGCAGTTCTTC. The encoded protein is CASSPQLAGVYNEQFF. The J gene is TRBJ2-1, the V gene TRBV7-9, with TRBD2 matching over 9 bases. CDR1 is SEHNR and CDR2 is FQNEAQ in the germline V gene (reference sequence). With V trimmed by 5 bases and J by 3 bases, 8 bases remained unmatched. The CDR3 spans 16 residues.

This chain links TRBV2 with TRBJ2-1, with 8 bases fitting TRBD1. Germline CDR1 and CDR2: SNHLY and FYNNEI. V gave up 5 bases and J gave up 10 bases; unmatched junction bases: 16. This CDR3 region has 16 residues. CDR3 nucleotide sequence: TGTGCCAGCAGTCGCGACAGGGGTGCTGTTCGAAGGGAGCAGTTCTTC. This sequence encodes CASSRDRGAVRREQFF.

The chain uses TRBV2 and TRBJ1-1; no definite D call. V shed 5 bases and J shed 2 bases, with 21 bases lying between them. The germline V gene has CDR1 SNHLY and CDR2 FYNNEI. This CDR3 comprises 17 residues. The CDR3 region is CASSTRGGRDFNTEAFF. CDR3 nucleotide sequence: TGTGCCAGCAGTACCCGGGGAGGGCGTGATTTTAACACTGAAGCTTTCTTT.

The rearrangement uses TRBV18 and TRBJ1-2, with D uncertain. The germline V gene encodes CDR1 KGHSH and CDR2 LQKENI. This CDR3 is built from 15 residues. Trimming shortened V by 2 bases and J by 6 bases, and 16 bases separated the two germline ends. The CDR3 sequence is CASSPRGGVRDGYTF. The CDR3 nucleotides read TGTGCCAGCTCACCAAGAGGCGGGGTCCGGGATGGCTACACCTTC.

This chain uses TRBV11-2 with TRBJ2-1; D remains ambiguous. The V gene's germline CDR1 is SGHAT and CDR2 FQNNGV. The CDR3 loop spans 17 amino acids. V was clipped by 5 bases and J by 0 bases, with 17 bases between them. CDR3 sequence reads: CASSPTLLADSYNEQFF. Here the CDR3 DNA reads TGTGCCAGCAGCCCAACCTTGTTGGCGGACTCCTACAATGAGCAGTTCTTC.

The CDR3 is CASSPGPSRADTQYF. The CDR3 coding sequence is TGTGCCAGCAGCCCCGGGCCCTCGAGGGCAGATACGCAGTATTTT. This rearrangement joins TRBV9 to TRBJ2-3, with D possibly matching TRBD2 (5 bases). The CDR3 is 15 amino acids. Looked up from germline, CDR1 is SGDLS and CDR2 is YYNGEE. Deletions cut 4 bases from V and 4 bases from J, with 16 bases between. Combining the CDR3 with reference TRBV9 and TRBJ2-3 gives the whole variable domain DSGVTQTPKHLITATGQRVTLRCSPRSGDLSVYWYQQSLDQGLQFLIQYYNGEERAKGNILERFSAQQFPDLHSELNLSSLELGDSALYFCASSPGPSRADTQYFGPGTRLTVL.

The chain combines TRBV4-1 with TRBJ2-6; TRBD1 agrees at 9 bases. CDR1 and CDR2 from the germline V gene are MGHRA and YSYEKL. This CDR3 has 18 amino acids. Trimming at V came to 5 bases and at J to 0 bases, leaving 8 bases not matched to a gene. CDR3 bases: TGCGCCAGCAGCACCCGGACAGGGGATAGCTCTGGGGCCAACGTCCTGACTTTC. Residues: CASSTRTGDSSGANVLTF.

The chain combines TRBV9 with TRBJ1-1; TRBD1 matches at 9 bases. The V and J ends lost 4 bases and 6 bases, in that order; junction bases with no gene match: 7. CDR3 length equals 14 residues. CDR1 SGDLS and CDR2 YYNGEE come from the germline V gene. The chain's CDR3 is CASSNNHRGPEAFF. The CDR3 region has the DNA TGTGCCAGCAGCAACAATCACAGGGGGCCTGAAGCTTTCTTT.

This clone has more than one count but fewer than ten. This chain links TRBV5-1 with TRBJ2-2, with TRBD1 matching over 12 bases. Unmatched junction bases numbered 3, after V lost 4 bases and J lost 5 bases. The CDR3 has 15 amino acids. The germline V gene has CDR1 SGHRS and CDR2 YFSETQ. This CDR3 is CASSMGQGATGELFF. CDR3 nucleotides: TGCGCCAGCAGCATGGGACAGGGGGCGACCGGGGAGCTGTTTTTT.

The chain joins TRBV3-1 (or the pseudogene TRBV3-2) to TRBJ2-1; 7 bases line up with TRBD2. V was pared by 5 bases and J by 11 bases, with 6 bases of the junction left unmatched. Germline CDR1 LGHDT, CDR2 YNNKEL (reference sequence). This CDR3 is 12 amino acids long. The CDR3 region has the DNA TGTGCCAGCAGCTCAAGCGGGACCAAGCAGTTCTTC. As protein: CASSSSGTKQFF.